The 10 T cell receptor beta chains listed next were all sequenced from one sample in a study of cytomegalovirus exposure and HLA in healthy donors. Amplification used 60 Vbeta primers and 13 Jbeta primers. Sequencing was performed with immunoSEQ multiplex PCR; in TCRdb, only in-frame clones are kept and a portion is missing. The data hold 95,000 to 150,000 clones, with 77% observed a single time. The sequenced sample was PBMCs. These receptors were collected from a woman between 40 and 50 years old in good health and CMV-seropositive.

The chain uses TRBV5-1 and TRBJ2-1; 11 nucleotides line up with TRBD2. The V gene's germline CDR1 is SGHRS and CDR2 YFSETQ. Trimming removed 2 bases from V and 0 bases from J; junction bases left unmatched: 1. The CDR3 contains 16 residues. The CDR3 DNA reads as TGCGCCAGCAGCTTCACTAGCGGGGGCTCCTACAATGAGCAGTTCTTC. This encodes CASSFTSGGSYNEQFF.

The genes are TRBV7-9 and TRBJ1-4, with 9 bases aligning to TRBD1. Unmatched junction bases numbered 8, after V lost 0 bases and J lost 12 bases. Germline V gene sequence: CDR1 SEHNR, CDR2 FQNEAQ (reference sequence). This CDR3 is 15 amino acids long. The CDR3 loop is CASSLAGTGKGELFF. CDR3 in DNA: TGTGCCAGCAGCTTAGCGGGGACAGGGAAAGGGGAACTGTTTTTT.

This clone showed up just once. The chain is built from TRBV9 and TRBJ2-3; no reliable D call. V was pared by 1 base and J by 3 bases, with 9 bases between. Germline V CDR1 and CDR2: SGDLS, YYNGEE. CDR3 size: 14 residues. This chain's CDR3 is CASSVSSRTDTQYF. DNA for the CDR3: TGTGCCAGCAGCGTAAGCTCAAGAACAGATACGCAGTATTTT.

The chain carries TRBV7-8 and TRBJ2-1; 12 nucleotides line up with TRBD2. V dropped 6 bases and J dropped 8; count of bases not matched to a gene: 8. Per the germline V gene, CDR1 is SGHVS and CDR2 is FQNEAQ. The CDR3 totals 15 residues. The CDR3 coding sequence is TGTGCCAGCAGGGAGACTAGCGGGAGAAGTGATGAGCAGTTCTTC. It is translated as CASRETSGRSDEQFF.

CDR3 sequence (DNA): TGTGCCAGTATGCTACGGAGTATGAACACTGAAGCTTTCTTT. Protein sequence: CASMLRSMNTEAFF. The chain uses TRBV19 and TRBJ1-1; D uncertain. The CDR3 loop spans 14 amino acids. Trimming took off 7 bases at V and 0 bases at J, with 12 bases between the two ends. Germline V gene lookup returns CDR1 LNHDA and CDR2 SQIVND (reference sequence).

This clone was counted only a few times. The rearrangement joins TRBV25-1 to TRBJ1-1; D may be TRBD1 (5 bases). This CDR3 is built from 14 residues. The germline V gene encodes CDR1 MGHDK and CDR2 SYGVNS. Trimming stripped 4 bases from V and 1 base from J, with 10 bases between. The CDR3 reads CASSGVGQNTEAFF. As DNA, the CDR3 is TGTGCCAGCAGTGGGGTAGGACAGAACACTGAAGCTTTCTTT.

In DNA, the CDR3 is TGTGCCAGCAATCCGGAGCCAAGTTTGTACAATGAGCAGTTCTTC. Translation: CASNPEPSLYNEQFF. This chain links TRBV28 with TRBJ2-1, with D uncertain. The CDR3 runs to 15 residues. Trimming left V 7 bases short and J 4 bases short, with 17 bases between. The V gene's germline CDR1 is MDHEN and CDR2 SYDVKM.

The CDR3 DNA follows: TGTGCCAGCAGTTCCCTTTTCGAGCAGTTCTTC. This sequence encodes CASSSLFEQFF. The chain has TRBV28 and TRBJ2-1; no firm D call. This CDR3 comprises 11 residues. Germline V gives CDR1 MDHEN, CDR2 SYDVKM. Deletions cut 4 bases from V and 10 bases from J, with 8 bases between.

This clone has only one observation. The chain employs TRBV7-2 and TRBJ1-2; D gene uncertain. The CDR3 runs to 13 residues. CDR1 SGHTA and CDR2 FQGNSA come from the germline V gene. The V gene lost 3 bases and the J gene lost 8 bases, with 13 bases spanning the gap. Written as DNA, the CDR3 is TGTGCCAGCAGCTTGCGATTCGGTACGGGCTACACCTTC. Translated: CASSLRFGTGYTF.

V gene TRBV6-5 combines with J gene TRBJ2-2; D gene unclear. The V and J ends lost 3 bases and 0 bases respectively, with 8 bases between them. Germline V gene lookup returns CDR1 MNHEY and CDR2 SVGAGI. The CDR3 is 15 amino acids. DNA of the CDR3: TGTGCCAGCAGTTATGCCGCGTCGAACACCGGGGAGCTGTTTTTT. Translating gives CASSYAASNTGELFF.